This is a list of T cell receptor beta chains from one sample in a study of cytomegalovirus exposure and HLA in healthy donors. Libraries were prepared by immunoSEQ multiplex PCR; TCRdb keeps only in-frame clonotypes and omits some of them. The data show some 95,000 clones, roughly 79% seen once. Sequencing was carried out using PBMCs. The receptors were sampled from a woman aged 40 to 50 in good health and CMV-seronegative. The CDR3 runs from the conserved cysteine through the conserved F or W. Fields, in order: J gene, clone size, V gene, D gene, CDR3 protein, CDR3 DNA. D genes are given only for firm matches. Clone size is shown for a subset of rows, as once, few, many or a class of expanded clone.

TRBJ1-5,few,TRBV5-1,TRBD1,CASSGDRDRPNQPQHF,TGCGCCAGCAGCGGGGACAGGGACAGGCCAAATCAGCCCCAGCATTTT
TRBJ2-7,.,TRBV6-1,TRBD2,CASRLGEGISYEQYF,TGTGCCAGCAGGCTGGGGGAGGGCATTTCCTACGAGCAGTACTTC
TRBJ2-7,.,TRBV15,TRBD1,CATSRDYTGTGSYEQYF,TGTGCCACCAGCAGAGATTACACCGGGACAGGGTCCTACGAGCAGTACTTC
TRBJ1-3,.,TRBV5-5,.,CASRSTGTGNTIYF,TGTGCCAGCAGGTCAACAGGGACTGGAAACACCATATATTTT
TRBJ1-1,few,TRBV7-6,.,CASSAQGVEAFF,TGTGCCAGCAGCGCACAGGGAGTTGAAGCTTTCTTT
TRBJ2-5,.,TRBV7-6,.,CASSNRRFQETQYF,TGTGCCAGCAGCAACCGGAGATTCCAAGAGACCCAGTACTTC
TRBJ1-2,.,TRBV6-5,TRBD1,CASSLQQGPNYGYTF,TGTGCCAGCAGTTTGCAACAGGGGCCTAACTATGGCTACACCTTC
TRBJ2-1,few,TRBV4-2,.,CASSQEGGHFNEQFF,TGTGCCAGCAGCCAAGAGGGGGGGCATTTCAATGAGCAGTTCTTC
TRBJ1-1,.,TRBV6-5,.,CASSYSQTANTEAFF,TGTGCCAGCAGTTACTCCCAGACAGCGAACACTGAAGCTTTCTTT
TRBJ2-6,.,TRBV5-4,.,CASSGGTTRNRAGANVLTF,TGTGCCAGCAGCGGGGGGACCACACGAAACCGAGCTGGGGCCAACGTCCTGACTTTC
TRBJ2-7,.,TRBV4-2,TRBD2,CASSQLGLAGGLALYEQYF,TGTGCCAGCAGCCAATTGGGGCTAGCGGGGGGCCTCGCTTTATACGAGCAGTACTTC
TRBJ2-7,.,TRBV5-1,.,CASSPMDYYEQYF,TGCGCCAGCAGCCCTATGGACTACTACGAGCAGTACTTC
TRBJ2-7,.,TRBV5-1,.,CASKVGRTDEILQYF,TGCGCCAGCAAGGTTGGTAGGACAGACGAAATCTTGCAGTACTTC
TRBJ2-7,.,TRBV7-2,TRBD2,CASSTTGTSNYEQYF,TGTGCCAGCAGCACTACCGGGACTAGCAACTACGAGCAGTACTTC
TRBJ2-3,.,TRBV7-6,TRBD2,CASSFGGGTDTQYF,TGTGCCAGCAGCTTCGGCGGGGGAACCGATACGCAGTATTTT
TRBJ1-3,.,TRBV29-1,.,CSGKQGSGNTIYF,TGCAGCGGGAAACAGGGATCTGGAAACACCATATATTTT
TRBJ1-5,.,TRBV29-1,.,CSVGGQLNQPQHF,TGCAGCGTTGGGGGGCAGCTAAATCAGCCCCAGCATTTT
TRBJ2-2,.,TRBV2,.,CASSVRGDDGELFF,TGTGCCAGCAGTGTCAGGGGCGACGACGGGGAGCTGTTTTTT
TRBJ2-5,few,TRBV11-2,.,CASSSLGGQKWETQYF,TGTGCCAGCAGCTCATTGGGGGGACAGAAATGGGAGACCCAGTACTTC
TRBJ2-7,.,TRBV2,TRBD1,CATRTGQSYEQYF,TGTGCCACCAGGACAGGTCAATCCTACGAGCAGTACTTC
TRBJ1-3,once,TRBV18,TRBD1,CASSPYGQGNSGNTIYF,TGTGCCAGCTCACCCTATGGACAGGGGAACTCTGGAAACACCATATATTTT
TRBJ2-1,.,TRBV19,.,CASSIVEAVQFF,TGTGCCAGTAGTATTGTTGAGGCAGTGCAGTTCTTC
TRBJ2-7,.,TRBV5-8,TRBD1,CASSSRTGGWNEQYF,TGTGCCAGCAGCTCGCGGACAGGCGGGTGGAACGAGCAGTACTTC
TRBJ2-5,few,TRBV1,.,CTSSQDTRGTETQYF,TGCACCAGCAGCCAAGATACCAGGGGTACGGAGACCCAGTACTTC
TRBJ2-1,.,TRBV19,TRBD2,CASSIDSGGGLNEQFF,TGTGCCAGTAGTATCGATAGCGGGGGAGGCCTGAATGAGCAGTTCTTC
TRBJ2-5,few,TRBV9,TRBD2,CASSIRGGRSETQYF,TGTGCCAGCAGCATACGGGGGGGCCGCTCGGAGACCCAGTACTTC
TRBJ2-5,.,TRBV9,.,CASSATPSGTRGNF,TGTGCCAGCAGCGCAACCCCCTCTGGGACCCGGGGGAACTTC
TRBJ1-2,.,TRBV5-8,.,CASSLAATTANYGYTF,TGTGCCAGCAGCTTGGCCGCGACAACCGCTAACTATGGCTACACCTTC
TRBJ2-2,.,TRBV7-6,.,CASSLGPYEGLFF,TGTGCCAGCAGCTTAGGACCATACGAGGGGCTGTTTTTT
TRBJ2-7,.,TRBV6-6,.,CASSYSLQQSYEQYF,TGTGCCAGCAGTTACTCGCTACAGCAGAGCTACGAGCAGTACTTC
TRBJ1-1,few,TRBV2,.,CASGTAGTEAFF,TGTGCCAGCGGAACAGCGGGGACTGAAGCTTTCTTT
TRBJ1-1,.,TRBV6-5,.,CASSYEVNTEAFF,TGTGCCAGCAGTTATGAGGTGAACACTGAAGCTTTCTTT
TRBJ1-1,.,TRBV13,TRBD1,CASSWTGRLAKAEAFF,TGTGCCAGCAGCTGGACAGGGAGGTTAGCCAAGGCCGAAGCTTTCTTT
TRBJ1-2,.,TRBV7-9,.,CASSLTTLLGYTF,TGTGCCAGCAGCCTCACAACCCTGTTAGGCTACACCTTC
TRBJ2-7,.,TRBV6-1,.,CATRPSSYEQYF,TGTGCCACCCGCCCGAGCTCCTACGAGCAGTACTTC
TRBJ2-1,few,TRBV7-2,.,CASSPPGGLVQFF,TGTGCCAGCAGCCCCCCGGGGGGCCTGGTGCAGTTCTTC
TRBJ1-5,.,TRBV29-1,.,CSVTVQGSNQPQHF,TGCAGCGTTACGGTCCAGGGTAGCAATCAGCCCCAGCATTTT